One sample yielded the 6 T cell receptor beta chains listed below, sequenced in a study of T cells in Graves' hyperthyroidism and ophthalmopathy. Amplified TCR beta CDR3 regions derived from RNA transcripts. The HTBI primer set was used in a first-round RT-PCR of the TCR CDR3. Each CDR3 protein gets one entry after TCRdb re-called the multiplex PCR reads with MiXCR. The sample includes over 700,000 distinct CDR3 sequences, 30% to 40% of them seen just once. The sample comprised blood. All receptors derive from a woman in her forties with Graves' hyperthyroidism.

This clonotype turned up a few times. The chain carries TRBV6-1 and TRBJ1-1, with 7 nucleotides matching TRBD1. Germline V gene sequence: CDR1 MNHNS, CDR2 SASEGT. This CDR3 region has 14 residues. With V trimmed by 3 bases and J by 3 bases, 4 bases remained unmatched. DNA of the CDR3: TGTGCCAGCAGTGAGGGACAGACGTACACTGAAGCTTTCTTT. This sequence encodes CASSEGQTYTEAFF.

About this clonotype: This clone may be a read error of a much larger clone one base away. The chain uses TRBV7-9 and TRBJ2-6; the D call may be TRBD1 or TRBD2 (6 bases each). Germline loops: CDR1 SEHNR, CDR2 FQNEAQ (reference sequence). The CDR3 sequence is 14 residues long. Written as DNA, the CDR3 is TGTGCCAGCAGCCCGGGGGCAGGGGCGTTTTTAGTGTCTTTC. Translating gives CASSPGAGAFLVSF.

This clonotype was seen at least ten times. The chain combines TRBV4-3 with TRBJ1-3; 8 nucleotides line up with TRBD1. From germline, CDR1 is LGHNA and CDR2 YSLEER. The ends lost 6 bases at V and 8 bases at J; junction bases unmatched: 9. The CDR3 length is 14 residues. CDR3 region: CASSRRQGQDTIYF. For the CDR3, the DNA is TGCGCCAGCAGTCGTCGACAGGGACAGGACACCATATATTTT.

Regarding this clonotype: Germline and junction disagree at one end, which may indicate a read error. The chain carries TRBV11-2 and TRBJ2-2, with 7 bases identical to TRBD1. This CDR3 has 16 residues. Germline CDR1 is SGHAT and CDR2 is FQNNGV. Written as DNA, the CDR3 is TGTGCCGGCAGCTTAGAGGGGACAGCGAACACCGGGGAGCTGTTTTTT. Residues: CAGSLEGTANTGELFF.

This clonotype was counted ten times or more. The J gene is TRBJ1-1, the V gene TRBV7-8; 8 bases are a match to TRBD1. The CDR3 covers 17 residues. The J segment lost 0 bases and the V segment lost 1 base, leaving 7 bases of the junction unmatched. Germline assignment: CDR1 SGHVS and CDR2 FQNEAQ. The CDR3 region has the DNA TGTGCCAGCAGCTTAGACCGACAGGGGTACATGAACACTGAAGCTTTCTTT. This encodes CASSLDRQGYMNTEAFF.

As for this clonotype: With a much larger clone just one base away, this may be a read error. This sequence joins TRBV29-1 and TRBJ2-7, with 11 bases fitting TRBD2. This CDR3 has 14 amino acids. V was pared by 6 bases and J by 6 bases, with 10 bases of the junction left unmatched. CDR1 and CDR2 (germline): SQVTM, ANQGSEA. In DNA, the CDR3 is TGCAGCGTGATCGTAGCGGGAGGGCCAGGCGAGCAGTACTTC. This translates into CSVIVAGGPGEQYF.